This is a list of T cell receptor beta chains from one sample in a study of cytomegalovirus exposure and HLA in healthy donors. Only in-frame clones appear in the TCRdb table, and some are missing; sequencing was by immunoSEQ multiplex PCR. This repertoire shows about 94,000 clones, around 84% found once; its top ten account for about a tenth. Input material: PBMCs. The receptors here all came from a human donor in good health. Both conserved end residues are part of each CDR3. D genes are given only for firm matches. Some rows mark clone size as missing; the rest say once, few, many or name a class of expanded clone.

V gene	J gene	D gene	clone size	CDR3 DNA	CDR3 protein
TRBV4-1	TRBJ2-3	TRBD2	NA	TGCGCCAGCAGCCAAGCCCTGCGACTAGCGGGAGCAGATACGCAGTATTTT	CASSQALRLAGADTQYF
TRBV6-5	TRBJ2-5	NA	NA	TGTGCCAGCAGTTACTCCGGGACACTTCAAGAGACCCAGTACTTC	CASSYSGTLQETQYF
TRBV5-5	TRBJ1-5	NA	NA	TGTGCCAGCAGCTCGTTGACAGACAATCAGCCCCAGCATTTT	CASSSLTDNQPQHF
TRBV5-4	TRBJ2-3	TRBD2	NA	TGTGCCAGCAGCTTGGCCGTTAGCGGGGGGAGGGATACGCAGTATTTT	CASSLAVSGGRDTQYF
TRBV7-2	TRBJ2-5	TRBD1	NA	TGTGCCAGCAGCCTGACAGGGAACGGGGAGACCCAGTACTTC	CASSLTGNGETQYF
TRBV7-2	TRBJ2-7	TRBD1	NA	TGTGCCAGCAGTAACAGGGGCTCCTACGAGCAGTACTTC	CASSNRGSYEQYF
TRBV6-5	TRBJ1-1	NA	few	TGTGCCAGCAGTTACGGGAGGGGGGCCAGAGCTTTCTTT	CASSYGRGARAFF
TRBV7-9	TRBJ1-1	NA	NA	TGTGCCAGCAGCTCCCTACAGGGGAACACTGAAGCTTTCTTT	CASSSLQGNTEAFF
TRBV9	TRBJ2-6	NA	NA	TGTGCCAGCAGCGTCCTGCCGGGAGGGGCCAACGTCCTGACTTTC	CASSVLPGGANVLTF
TRBV11-2	TRBJ2-2	TRBD2	NA	TGTGCCAGCAGCTTAGAACCGGGAGGACGGAACACCGGGGAGCTGTTTTTT	CASSLEPGGRNTGELFF
TRBV4-3	TRBJ2-6	TRBD1	NA	TGCGCCAGCAGCCGAGCCGGGACAGGGCGTCGAGGGGCCAACGTCCTGACTTTC	CASSRAGTGRRGANVLTF
TRBV7-3	TRBJ2-1	NA	NA	TGTGCCAGCAGCTTCGGGGGACTGGGCAGCAATGAGCAGTTCTTC	CASSFGGLGSNEQFF
TRBV4-1	TRBJ2-1	TRBD1	once	TGCGCCAGCAGCCAAGGCAGACAGGGGGCATCCTACAATGAGCAGTTCTTC	CASSQGRQGASYNEQFF
TRBV9	TRBJ2-5	TRBD1	NA	TGTGCCAGCAGCGTTAGGGACAGTCTAGAGACCCAGTACTTC	CASSVRDSLETQYF
TRBV7-2	TRBJ2-6	NA	NA	TGTGCCAGCACCCCGCAGTCAACTGGGGCCAACGTCCTGACTTTC	CASTPQSTGANVLTF
TRBV28	TRBJ2-5	NA	NA	TGTGCCAGCAGTTCGGCCGGGTTCGCAGAGACCCAGTACTTC	CASSSAGFAETQYF
TRBV10-3	TRBJ2-2	TRBD1	NA	TGTGCCATCATGGGGACAGGGAAAACCGGGGAGCTGTTTTTT	CAIMGTGKTGELFF
TRBV27	TRBJ2-7	TRBD1	few	TGTGCCAGCAGGACAGGGTTTCAAGAGCAGTACTTC	CASRTGFQEQYF
TRBV7-9	TRBJ2-5	TRBD2	NA	TGTGCCAGCAGTCCCCGGCGGGAGGAGGTAGGAGAGACCCAGTACTTC	CASSPRREEVGETQYF
TRBV7-2	TRBJ2-2	NA	NA	TGTGCCAGCAGCTCACAGGGACCCCACTCCGGGGAGCTGTTTTTT	CASSSQGPHSGELFF
TRBV18	TRBJ1-1	NA	NA	TGTGCCAGCTCACCAACCGCGGCGATAATGAACACTGAAGCTTTCTTT	CASSPTAAIMNTEAFF
TRBV19	TRBJ1-6	NA	few	TGTGCCAGTAGGATGGACAGCGTCTATAATTCACCCCTCCACTTT	CASRMDSVYNSPLHF
TRBV6-6	TRBJ1-5	NA	NA	TGTGCCAGCAGTTACGTGGCAGGGGGCAATCAGCCCCAGCATTTT	CASSYVAGGNQPQHF
TRBV6-4	TRBJ2-3	TRBD2	NA	TGTGCCAGCAGTGACTCAGCGGGGAGCACAGATACGCAGTATTTT	CASSDSAGSTDTQYF
TRBV4-1	TRBJ2-1	NA	NA	TGCGCCAGCAGCCAAGAAACGGGGAAGGTCCATGAGCAGTTCTTC	CASSQETGKVHEQFF
TRBV7-2	TRBJ2-2	TRBD2	NA	TGTGCCAGCAGGCCGCGGGAGGGCGGGGAGCTGTTTTTT	CASRPREGGELFF
TRBV25-1	TRBJ2-7	TRBD2	NA	TGTGCCAGCAGTGAGGGGGGGGAGCAGTACTTC	CASSEGGEQYF
TRBV18	TRBJ2-3	TRBD2	NA	TGTGCCAGCTCACCACCGGGACTAGCTAGCACAGATACGCAGTATTTT	CASSPPGLASTDTQYF
TRBV15	TRBJ1-2	NA	NA	TGTGCCACCAGCAGAGATCACCCGGGTTACTATGGCTACACCTTC	CATSRDHPGYYGYTF
TRBV28	TRBJ2-7	NA	NA	TGTGCCACCCTTCGGGGGGCAGGAGAGCAGTACTTC	CATLRGAGEQYF
TRBV19	TRBJ2-3	NA	NA	TGTGCCAGTAGTATATCACTAGTCACAGATACGCAGTATTTT	CASSISLVTDTQYF
TRBV13	TRBJ2-3	NA	NA	TGTGCCAGCAGCCTGGGGCCAGATACGCAGTATTTT	CASSLGPDTQYF
TRBV7-9	TRBJ1-1	NA	few	TGTGCCAGCAGCTTACCTCGGCGGCTCGGGAATACGGCTTTCTTT	CASSLPRRLGNTAFF
TRBV7-9	TRBJ2-5	TRBD2	NA	TGTGCCAGCAGCCCCCCGGAGCGGGGAATTGAAGAGACCCAGTACTTC	CASSPPERGIEETQYF
TRBV11-2	TRBJ1-1	NA	NA	TGTGCCAGCAGCTTAGACGGGGGGAACACTGAAGCTTTCTTT	CASSLDGGNTEAFF
TRBV28	TRBJ1-1	NA	NA	TGTGCCAGCCCTAAGCCCCTCAGGGGCACTGAAGCTTTCTTT	CASPKPLRGTEAFF
TRBV5-1	TRBJ2-6	NA	few	TGCGCCAGCAGCTTCTCGGCTAGCTTACCCTCTGGGGCCAACGTCCTGACTTTC	CASSFSASLPSGANVLTF
TRBV6-5	TRBJ1-1	NA	few	TGTGCCAGCAGTTCCCCGGGGAGTGGCACTGAAGCTTTCTTT	CASSSPGSGTEAFF
TRBV5-1	TRBJ2-2	TRBD2	NA	TGCGCCAGCAGCTCTGGACTAGCGGGGGCAAACACCGGGGAGCTGTTTTTT	CASSSGLAGANTGELFF
TRBV6-1	TRBJ1-4	NA	NA	TGTGCCAGCAAAAAGGAGTTTCAAAGTGAAAAACTGTTTTTT	CASKKEFQSEKLFF
TRBV10-3	TRBJ1-5	NA	NA	TGTGCCATCAGTGAGGGCGGGCAGGCCGGACAGCCCCAGCATTTT	CAISEGGQAGQPQHF
TRBV2	TRBJ1-5	TRBD1	NA	TGTGCCAGCAAACAGGGGGGCGGTCAGCCCCAGCATTTT	CASKQGGGQPQHF
TRBV10-2	TRBJ2-1	TRBD2	NA	TGCGCCAGCAGTGAGTCCAAACCGGGACTAGCGGGGGCAAATGAGCAGTTCTTC	CASSESKPGLAGANEQFF
TRBV28	TRBJ2-7	TRBD1	NA	TGTGCCAGCAGTCCCTGGCGACAGGGGGAAATCTACGAGCAGTACTTC	CASSPWRQGEIYEQYF
TRBV25-1	TRBJ2-5	TRBD1	few	TGTGCCAGCAGCGGCACAGGGGTAGAGACCCAGTACTTC	CASSGTGVETQYF
TRBV7-8	TRBJ2-3	NA	NA	TGTGCCAGCAGCTTCCGAGGGGACTTCACAGATACGCAGTATTTT	CASSFRGDFTDTQYF
TRBV2	TRBJ2-3	TRBD2	few	TGTGCCAGCAGATACGGCGGGGGGGCCTCAGATACGCAGTATTTT	CASRYGGGASDTQYF